This entry describes one T cell receptor (beta chain). This specimen belongs to a study of T-cell reconstitution after alpha-beta-depleted transplantation in children. Germline CDR1 SEHNR, CDR2 FQNEAQ (reference sequence). Trimming pared 3 bases from V and 2 bases from J, leaving 13 bases between. The CDR3 spans 15 residues. TCRbeta library construction was performed incorporating unique molecular identifiers. TCRdb re-called the PCR reads through MiXCR, storing one row per CDR3 protein. The sample has more than 85,000 distinct CDR3 sequences; about a tenth are singletons. Sequences were derived from PBMCs from the stem cell graft donor, sampled from the stem cell graft. This clonotype was sampled from a human donor who donated a stem cell graft to a child with acute lymphoblastic leukemia. The V call is TRBV7-9, the J call TRBJ1-1; a possible D gene is TRBD1 (5 bases). Here the CDR3 reads CASSLYGGSNTEAFF. In DNA, the CDR3 is TGTGCCAGCAGCTTGTATGGGGGGAGCAACACTGAAGCTTTCTTT.